This T cell receptor (beta chain) was identified during a study of cytotoxic CD8 clonotypes in ibrutinib-treated CLL. Study details: The group held more than 10 relapsed/refractory and roughly 15 treatment-naive patients, with roughly 17 IGHV unmutated. Response samples were drawn at a median of approximately 11 months of treatment, range 6 to 36. Whole-study results and caveats: Public clonotypes, found uncommonly, either contracted or stayed stable on treatment.

Sequencing used immunoSEQ multiplex PCR; TCRdb keeps in-frame clones, though not all of them. The sample has hundreds of thousands of clones, under 75% seen once. With regard to this clone: The antigen is undetermined.

The CDR3 loop spans 13 amino acids. Deletions cut 4 bases from V and 5 bases from J, with 11 bases between. Germline V lookup: CDR1 SGHNT, CDR2 YENEEA. As input for TCR beta libraries, approximately 2 micrograms of genomic DNA came from cryopreserved PBMCs. The TCR comes from a human donor with chronic lymphocytic leukemia. The J gene is TRBJ2-5, the V gene TRBV11-3, with D maybe TRBD1 (7 bases). Sequencing was performed on PBMCs, taken after 24 months of ibrutinib treatment. CDR3 in amino acids: CASSSRGEETQYF. The CDR3 bases are TGTGCCAGCAGCTCCAGGGGGGAGGAGACCCAGTACTTC.